The source of this T cell receptor (beta chain) is a study of blood T cell repertoires in COVID-19. The wider study: The samples span acute and convalescent COVID-19 from the United States, Italy and Spain.

Using immunoSEQ multiplex PCR, the repertoire was profiled, and TCRdb retains in-frame clones only, with some absent. In the table there are approximately 100,000 clones, 91% of which are singletons. The CDR3 totals 16 residues. Germline V gene lookup returns CDR1 SNHLY and CDR2 FYNNEI. V was clipped by 6 bases and J by 0 bases; unmatched bases: 8. This rearrangement joins TRBV2 to TRBJ2-3, with 8 nucleotides matching TRBD2. The clonotype originates from a man aged 45-65 years with acute or convalescent COVID-19. Sequencing was performed on peripheral blood. CDR3 DNA: TGTGCCAGCAGCCCTTTAGCGGGGACTAGCACAGATACGCAGTATTTT. Its translation: CASSPLAGTSTDTQYF.